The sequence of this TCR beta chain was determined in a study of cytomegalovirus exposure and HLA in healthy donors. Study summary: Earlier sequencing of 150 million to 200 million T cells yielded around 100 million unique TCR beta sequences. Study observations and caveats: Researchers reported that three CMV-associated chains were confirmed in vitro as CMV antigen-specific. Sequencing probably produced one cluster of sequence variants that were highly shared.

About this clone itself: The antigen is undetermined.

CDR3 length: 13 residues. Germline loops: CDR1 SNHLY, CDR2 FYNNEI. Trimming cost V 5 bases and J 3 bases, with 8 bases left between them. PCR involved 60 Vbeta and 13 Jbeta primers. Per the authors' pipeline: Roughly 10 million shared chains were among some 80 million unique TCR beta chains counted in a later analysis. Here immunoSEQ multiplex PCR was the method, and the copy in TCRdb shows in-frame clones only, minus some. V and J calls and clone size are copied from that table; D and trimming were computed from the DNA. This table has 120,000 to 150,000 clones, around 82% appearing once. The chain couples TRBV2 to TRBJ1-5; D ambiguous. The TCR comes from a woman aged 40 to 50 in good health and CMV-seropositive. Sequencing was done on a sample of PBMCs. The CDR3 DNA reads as TGTGCCAGCAGTTTCCTTTACAATCAGCCCCAGCATTTT. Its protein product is CASSFLYNQPQHF.